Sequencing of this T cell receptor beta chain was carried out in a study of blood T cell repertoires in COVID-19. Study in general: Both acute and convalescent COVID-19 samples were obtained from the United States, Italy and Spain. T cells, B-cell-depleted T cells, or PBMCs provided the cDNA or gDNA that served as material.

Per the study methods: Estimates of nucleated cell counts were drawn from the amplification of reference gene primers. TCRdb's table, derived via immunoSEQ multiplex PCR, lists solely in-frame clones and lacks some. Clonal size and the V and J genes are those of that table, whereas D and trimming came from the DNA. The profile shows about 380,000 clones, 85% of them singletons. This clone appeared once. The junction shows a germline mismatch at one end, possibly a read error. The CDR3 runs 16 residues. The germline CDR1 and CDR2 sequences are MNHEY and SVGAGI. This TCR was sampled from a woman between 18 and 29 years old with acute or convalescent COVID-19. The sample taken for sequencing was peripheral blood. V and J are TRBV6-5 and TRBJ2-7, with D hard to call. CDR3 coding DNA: TGTGCCAGCCGTTATTTAGGAGACTCCTCGACTTACGAGCAGTACTTC. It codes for CASRYLGDSSTYEQYF.